This TCR beta chain was obtained from a study of CD8+ T cells in alopecia areata. Whole-study context: Tofacitinib exposure lasted 6 to 18 months, followed by 6 months off drug. Study outcomes and limitations: Unlike in mice, where it was clearer, TCR sharing across patients was less clear, possibly HLA-related. For baseline CD8+ expansion, any link to response stays uncertain with one nonresponder. While tofacitinib was given, many expanded lesional clones persisted in scalp and blood.

The CDR3 sequence is 16 residues long. After removal of 2 bases from V and 5 bases from J, the junction contained 11 bases not matched to a gene. CDR1 GTSNPN and CDR2 SVGIG come from the germline V gene (reference sequence). cDNA serving as the sequencing template came from extracted, reverse transcribed RNA. Method: immunoSEQ multiplex PCR; TCRdb's copy keeps in-frame clones and lacks some. Of about 200,000 clones detected, under 70% appear once; the ten largest clones hold around 3.9%. Treatment denoted: oral pan-JAK inhibitor, 5-10 mg twice daily. Concerning this clone itself: What it binds is not known.

This sequence joins TRBV30 and TRBJ1-5; 8 bases align to TRBD1. The receptor was derived from a human donor with alopecia areata. This sample comprised CD4+ T cells sorted from blood, obtained at week 4, from a patient treated with tofacitinib. Here the CDR3 reads CAWSLPGGGNYQPQHF. The CDR3 DNA reads TGTGCCTGGAGTTTGCCAGGGGGCGGAAATTATCAGCCCCAGCATTTT.